Sequencing of this T cell receptor (beta chain) was carried out in a study of blood T cell repertoires in COVID-19. Study at large: Samples taken during acute and convalescent COVID-19 were collected in the United States, Italy and Spain.

Trimming took 0 bases from V and 10 from J, leaving 10 bases between them. Germline CDR1 is GTSNPN and CDR2 is SVGIG (reference sequence). CDR3 length: 13 amino acids. TCRdb's table, derived via immunoSEQ multiplex PCR, lists solely in-frame clones and lacks some. The sample holds 150,000 or so clones, approximately 93% seen once. The chain uses TRBV30 and TRBJ1-6, with no clear D. The TCR originated in a woman aged 55 to 70 with COVID-19, enrolled during active disease. The sequencing input was peripheral blood. The CDR3 here is CAWSVREGSPLHF. The CDR3 DNA is TGTGCCTGGAGTGTACGTGAGGGATCACCCCTCCACTTT.